This record covers a single T cell receptor beta chain. The data are from a study of prognosis after radiotherapy for stage I lung cancer. Study background: SBRT spanned 3 to 5 fractions, reaching a biologically effective dose of at least 100 Gy.

The study amplified the TCR beta CDR3 region from genomic DNA. This amplification was carried out by two rounds of multiplex PCR. Round one of PCR was performed, and it used primers specific to each TRBV and TRBJ gene. MiXCR was run by TCRdb on the multiplex PCR reads, yielding one entry per CDR3 protein. In the table there are some 24,000 distinct CDR3 sequences, 35% to 40% of which are singletons. Sequencing was performed on PBMCs, taken before or after stereotactic body radiation therapy (not recorded which). The receptor was derived from a donor aged 50 or older with non-small cell lung cancer.

The CDR3 is CASSLAGGEQYF. In nucleotides, the CDR3 is TGTGCCAGCAGCTTAGCAGGGGGGGAGCAGTACTTC. The chain employs TRBV7-9 and TRBJ2-7, with D perhaps matching TRBD1 or TRBD2 (6 bases each). The CDR3 is made up of 12 amino acids. Germline assignment: CDR1 SEHNR and CDR2 FQNEAQ (reference sequence). Trimming pared 0 bases from V and 7 bases from J, leaving 7 bases between.